Below are 7 T cell receptor beta chains sequenced from a single sample in a study of tumor-infiltrating lymphocytes in primary liver carcinoma (dated by TCRdb to 2015 to 2018). TCRdb names Illumina HiSeq 2500 as the instrument used. Starting from approximately 500 ng total RNA, TCRbeta-specific cDNA was produced by reverse transcription with a constant-region primer and ProtoScript II reverse transcriptase. TCRbeta libraries were built with three nested multiplex PCR rounds, a slightly modified ARM-PCR procedure. Each of the first two PCR rounds ran for about 11 cycles using multiplex TRBV1-TRBV30 forward primers together with a Cbeta reverse primer. TCRdb trimmed the raw reads at Q25, called clones with MiXCR and kept productive beta chains. CDR3 protein sequences are deduplicated, and each keeps its most common genes and DNA. The sample records about 48,000 distinct CDR3 sequences, over 70% of which are singletons. The ten largest make up around 28% of the sample.

Total RNA and DNA were co-extracted without cell sorting from 20-30 mg of bulk tissue using the AllPrep DNA/RNA mini kit. Sequenced material: liver tumor tissue from sampling region 3. The intended sense of this specimen's cell subset or site label: tumor region T3, left-lateral pole. Receptor source: a middle-aged man with primary liver carcinoma and hepatitis B virus infection.

This clonotype has just one count. This could be a read error, since a much larger clone is one nucleotide away. J is TRBJ1-1 and V is TRBV28, with a possible D match to TRBD1 (5 bases). V dropped 8 bases and J dropped 10 bases, with 20 bases sitting between them. The CDR3 contains 13 residues. Germline values: CDR1 MDHEN, CDR2 SYDVKM. The CDR3 DNA reads TGTGCCAGCCAAGGGGAGGGCCTGAGTGGAGCTTTCTTT. Encoded protein: CASQGEGLSGAFF.

As to this clonotype: The junction and the germline gene differ at one end; a read error may be behind it. V is TRBV6-5 and J is TRBJ1-1; possible D gene TRBD1, 5 bases. This CDR3 is built from 14 residues. CDR1 MNHEY and CDR2 SVGAGI come from the germline V gene. The CDR3 DNA reads TGTCCCAGCAGCTTGGGGGGAGCGAACATTGAAGCTTTCTTT. Translating gives CPSSLGGANIEAFF.

Concerning this clonotype: This likely comes from a read error, as the CDR3 has no conserved phenylalanine or tryptophan at its end. The chain is built from TRBV6-1 and TRBJ2-6, with D unresolved. The CDR3 contains 18 residues. CDR1 is MNHNS and CDR2 is SASEGT in the germline V gene. In DNA form, the CDR3 reads TGTGCCGGCAGTGAAGCTAGGACGGAGTGGTCTGGGGCCAACGTCCTGACTTTA. Protein: CAGSEARTEWSGANVLTL.

V gene TRBV29-1 combines with J gene TRBJ2-3, with 10 nucleotides matching TRBD2. The germline CDR1 and CDR2 sequences are SQVTM and ANQGSEA. The CDR3 has 17 residues. V was clipped by 4 bases and J by 0 bases; unmatched bases: 10. This chain's CDR3 is CSVVGLADRFSTDTQYF. CDR3 bases: TGCAGCGTTGTCGGACTAGCGGACAGATTTAGCACAGATACGCAGTATTTT.

For this clonotype: A read error may produce the germline difference seen at one junction end. The chain combines TRBV10-1 with TRBJ2-1; TRBD2 matches at 7 bases. CDR1 is WNHNN and CDR2 is SYGVQD in the germline V gene (reference sequence). The length of the CDR3 is 15 residues. CDR3 sequence: CTSSGKRGSYNEQFF. Here the CDR3 DNA reads TGCACCAGCAGTGGGAAGCGGGGTTCCTATAATGAGCAGTTCTTC.

Regarding this clonotype: Relative to the germline gene, one junction end is altered; a read error may explain this. The chain couples TRBV6-1 to TRBJ1-2; D uncertain. CDR3 length: 17 residues. From germline, CDR1 is MNHNS and CDR2 SASEGT. CDR3 DNA sequence: TGTGCCGGCAGTGTACGACTGTTCGGGGTAGCGAACTATGGCTACACCTTC. It is translated as CAGSVRLFGVANYGYTF.

As concerns this clonotype: The germline gene is not matched at one end of the junction; a read error may be the cause. The chain links TRBV4-1 to TRBJ1-1; 7 bases fit TRBD1. The CDR3 spans 15 residues. Germline values: CDR1 MGHRA, CDR2 YSYEKL. The CDR3 DNA reads as TGCTCCAGCAGCCAACTCAGGGGGGGTGACACTGAAGCTTCCTTT. Translating gives CSSSQLRGGDTEASF.